This entry is about one T cell receptor beta chain. Use of 60 Vbeta and 13 Jbeta primers characterized the PCR. Assay used: immunoSEQ multiplex PCR; TCRdb lists only in-frame clones, some missing. The sample lists roughly 140,000 clones, around 82% occurring once. CDR3 length: 17 residues. Germline V gives CDR1 MNHNS, CDR2 SASEGT. Losses at the gene ends were 4 bases for V and 3 bases for J; bases not matched to a gene: 10. These data are taken from a study of cytomegalovirus exposure and HLA in healthy donors. The genes are TRBV6-1 and TRBJ1-5, with 9 bases fitting TRBD1. This clonotype was obtained from a woman in her fifties or sixties in good health and CMV-seropositive. Source material: PBMCs. This CDR3 is CASSVSIGQGSNQPQHF. CDR3 DNA: TGTGCCAGCAGTGTATCAATTGGACAGGGGTCCAATCAGCCCCAGCATTTT.